This passage covers 5 T cell receptor beta chains from one sample sequenced in a study of blood T cell repertoires in COVID-19. Assay: immunoSEQ multiplex PCR; the TCRdb copy retains only in-frame clones and omits some. This sample has 250,000 to 300,000 clones, with about 88% found just once. Source material: peripheral blood. Receptors originate from a man between 18 and 35 years old with active or convalescent COVID-19.

The chain employs TRBV27 and TRBJ1-6, with 8 bases lining up with TRBD1. V shed 8 bases, J shed 7 bases, and the junction held 1 base outside the gene matches. There are 12 residues in the CDR3. Looked up from germline, CDR1 is MNHEY and CDR2 is SMNVEV (reference sequence). The CDR3 here is CASRDRNSPLHF. The CDR3 nucleotides are TGTGCCAGCCGGGACAGGAATTCACCCCTCCACTTT.

In this sample, this clone turned up once. The V call is TRBV7-9, the J call TRBJ1-5; D perhaps matches TRBD1 (6 bases). CDR3 length: 15 residues. Trimming took off 3 bases at V and 3 bases at J, with 12 bases between the two ends. The germline V gene has CDR1 SEHNR and CDR2 FQNEAQ (reference sequence). CDR3 nucleotides: TGTGCCAGCAGCTTCGGGACATTCGACAATCAGCCCCAGCATTTT. It yields the protein CASSFGTFDNQPQHF. The entire variable domain, with the rest obtained from reference TRBV7-9 and TRBJ1-5, is as follows: DTGVSQNPRHKITKRGQNVTFRCDPISEHNRLYWYRQTLGQGPEFLTYFQNEAQLEKSRLLSDRFSAERPKGSFSTLEIQRTEQGDSAMYLCASSFGTFDNQPQHFGDGTRLSIL.

This chain connects TRBV19 to TRBJ2-7, with a possible D match to TRBD1 (6 bases). The ends were cut back, 3 bases at V and 2 bases at J, with 11 bases in the middle. The CDR3 contains 14 residues. Germline V gives CDR1 LNHDA, CDR2 SQIVND (reference sequence). CDR3 sequence (DNA): TGTGCCAGTAGTATTTACGGGACACCCTACGAGCAGTACTTC. Translation: CASSIYGTPYEQYF.

The genes are TRBV5-1 and TRBJ1-3; 7 bases align to TRBD1. Germline-derived CDR1 and CDR2 are SGHRS and YFSETQ. This CDR3 is 16 amino acids long. V shed 3 bases, J shed 4 bases, and the junction held 10 bases outside the gene matches. Here the CDR3 DNA reads TGCGCCAGCAGCTCACAGACTCAGGGGGGCGGAAACACCATATATTTT. As protein: CASSSQTQGGGNTIYF.

This rearrangement joins TRBV3-1 (or the pseudogene TRBV3-2) to TRBJ1-1; D gene ambiguous. Trimming cost V 1 base and J 9 bases, with 15 bases left between them. The CDR3 extends over 14 amino acids. From germline, CDR1 is LGHDT and CDR2 YNNKEL (reference sequence). CDR3 in amino acids: CASSQGGIWEKAFF. The CDR3 bases are TGTGCCAGCAGCCAAGGAGGGATATGGGAGAAAGCTTTCTTT.